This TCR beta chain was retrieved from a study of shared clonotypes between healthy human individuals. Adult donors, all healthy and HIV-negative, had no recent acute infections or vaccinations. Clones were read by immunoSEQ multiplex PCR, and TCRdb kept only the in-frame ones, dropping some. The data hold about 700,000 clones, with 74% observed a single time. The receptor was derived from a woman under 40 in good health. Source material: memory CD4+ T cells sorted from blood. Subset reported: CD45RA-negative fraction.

CDR3 protein: CASSYGQSTAEQYF. CDR3 in DNA: TGTGCCAGCAGCTACGGACAATCCACGGCGGAGCAGTACTTC. The rearrangement uses TRBV7-9 and TRBJ2-7, with D maybe TRBD1 (5 bases). The CDR3 totals 14 residues. Per germline, CDR1 SEHNR and CDR2 FQNEAQ (reference sequence). Trimming shortened V by 4 bases and J by 7 bases, and 17 bases separated the two germline ends.